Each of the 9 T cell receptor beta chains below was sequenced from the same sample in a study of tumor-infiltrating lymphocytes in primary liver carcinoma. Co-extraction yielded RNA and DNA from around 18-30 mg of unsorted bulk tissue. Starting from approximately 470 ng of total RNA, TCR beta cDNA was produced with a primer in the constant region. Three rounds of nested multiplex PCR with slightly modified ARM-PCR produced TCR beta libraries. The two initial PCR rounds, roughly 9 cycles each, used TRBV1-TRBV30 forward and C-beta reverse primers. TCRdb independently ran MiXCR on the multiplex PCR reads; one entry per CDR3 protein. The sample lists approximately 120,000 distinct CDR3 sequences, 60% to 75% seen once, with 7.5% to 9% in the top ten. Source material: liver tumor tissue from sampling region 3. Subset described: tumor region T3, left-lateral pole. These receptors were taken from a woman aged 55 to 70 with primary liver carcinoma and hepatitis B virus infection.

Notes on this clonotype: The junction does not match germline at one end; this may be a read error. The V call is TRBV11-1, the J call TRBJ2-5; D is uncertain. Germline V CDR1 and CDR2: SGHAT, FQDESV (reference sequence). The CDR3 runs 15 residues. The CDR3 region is CASSSTGSFQEIQYF. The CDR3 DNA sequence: TGTGCCAGCAGCTCCACCGGGTCTTTCCAAGAGATCCAGTACTTC.

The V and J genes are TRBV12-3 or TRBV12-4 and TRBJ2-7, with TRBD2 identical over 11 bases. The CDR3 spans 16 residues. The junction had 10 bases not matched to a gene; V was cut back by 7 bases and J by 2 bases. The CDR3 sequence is CASIHAPGLAAYEQYF. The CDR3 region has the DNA TGTGCCAGCATCCACGCCCCGGGACTAGCGGCCTACGAGCAGTACTTC.

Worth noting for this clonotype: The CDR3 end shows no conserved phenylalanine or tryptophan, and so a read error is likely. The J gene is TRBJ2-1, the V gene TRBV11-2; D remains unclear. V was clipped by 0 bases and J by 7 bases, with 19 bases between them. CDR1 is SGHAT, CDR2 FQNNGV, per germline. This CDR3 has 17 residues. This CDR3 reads CASSLDSLTGVRNEQFV. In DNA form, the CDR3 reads TGTGCCAGCAGCTTAGATTCATTGACTGGTGTCCGGAATGAGCAGTTCGTC.

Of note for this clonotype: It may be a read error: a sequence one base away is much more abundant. This CDR3 is CATVKNTGELFF. The CDR3 bases are TGTGCGACCGTGAAAAACACCGGGGAGCTGTTTTTT. The chain uses TRBV28 and TRBJ2-2; D not resolved. This CDR3 is 12 amino acids long. Looked up from germline, CDR1 is MDHEN and CDR2 is SYDVKM.

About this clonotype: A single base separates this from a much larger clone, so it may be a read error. The CDR3 sequence is CASSPEFGLNDQFF. The CDR3 DNA follows: TGTGCCAGCAGCCCCGAATTCGGGCTCAATGATCAGTTCTTC. The rearrangement joins TRBV14 to TRBJ2-1; D is unclear. CDR1 and CDR2 from the germline V gene are SGHDN and FVKESK. The CDR3 is made up of 14 amino acids.

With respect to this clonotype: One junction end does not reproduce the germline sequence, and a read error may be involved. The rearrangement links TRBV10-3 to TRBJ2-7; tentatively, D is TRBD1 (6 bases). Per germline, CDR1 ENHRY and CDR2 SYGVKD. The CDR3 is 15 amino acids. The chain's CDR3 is CAFSEVAGGRYEQYF. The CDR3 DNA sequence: TGTGCCTTCAGCGAAGTTGCTGGGGGCCGCTACGAGCAGTACTTC.

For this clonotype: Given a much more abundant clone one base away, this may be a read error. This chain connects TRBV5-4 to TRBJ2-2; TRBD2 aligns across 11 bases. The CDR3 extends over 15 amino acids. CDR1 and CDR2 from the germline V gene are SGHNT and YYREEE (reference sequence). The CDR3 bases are TGTACCAGCAGCTTCGGGACTAGCGGCTCACGGGAGCTGTTTTTT. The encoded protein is CTSSFGTSGSRELFF. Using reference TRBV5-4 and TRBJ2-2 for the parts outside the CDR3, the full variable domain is ETGVTQSPTHLIKTRGQQVTLRCSSQSGHNTVSWYQQALGQGPQFIFQYYREEENGRGNFPPRFSGLQFPNYSSELNVNALELDDSALYLCTSSFGTSGSRELFFGEGSRLTVL.

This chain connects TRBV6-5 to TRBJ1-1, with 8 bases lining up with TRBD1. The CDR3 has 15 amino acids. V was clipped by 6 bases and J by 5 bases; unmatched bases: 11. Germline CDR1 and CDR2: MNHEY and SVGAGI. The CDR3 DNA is TGTGCCAGCAGCCGACCAGGGGGCACGAAGACTGAAGCTTTCTTT. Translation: CASSRPGGTKTEAFF.

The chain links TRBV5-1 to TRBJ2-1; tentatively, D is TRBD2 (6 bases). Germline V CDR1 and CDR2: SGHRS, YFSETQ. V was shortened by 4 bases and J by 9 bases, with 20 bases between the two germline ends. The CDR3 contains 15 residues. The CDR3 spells CASSLGTDGTGEQFF. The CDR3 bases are TGCGCCAGCAGCCTCGGGACTGACGGGACCGGTGAGCAGTTCTTC.